This T cell receptor (beta chain) originates from a study of blood T cell repertoires in COVID-19. Study at large: In each case, the material was cDNA or gDNA derived from T cells, B-cell-depleted T cells, or PBMCs.

TCRdb keeps only in-frame clones here, not all; method: immunoSEQ multiplex PCR. The table records roughly 170,000 clones, about nine tenths of them present only once. Between the trimmed V and J ends, which lost 8 bases and 2 bases, there was a span of 14 bases. Germline assignment: CDR1 SEHNR and CDR2 FQNEAQ (reference sequence). The CDR3 runs 14 residues. The sample taken for sequencing was peripheral blood. The receptor's source is a man between 65 and 80 years old with active or convalescent COVID-19. The V gene is TRBV7-9, the J gene TRBJ2-3; D may be TRBD2 (6 bases). CDR3 nucleotides: TGTGCCAGCGGCCGGGACTTACTCACAGATACGCAGTATTTT. Translated, it gives CASGRDLLTDTQYF.